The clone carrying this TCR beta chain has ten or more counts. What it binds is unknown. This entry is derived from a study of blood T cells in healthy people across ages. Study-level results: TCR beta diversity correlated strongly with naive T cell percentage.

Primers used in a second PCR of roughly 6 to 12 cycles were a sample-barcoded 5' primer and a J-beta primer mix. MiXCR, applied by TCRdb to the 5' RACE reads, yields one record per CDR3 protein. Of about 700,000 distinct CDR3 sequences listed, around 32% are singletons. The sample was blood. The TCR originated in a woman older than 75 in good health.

The CDR3 sequence is CASSQGQGPTQYF. In nucleotides, the CDR3 is TGTGCCAGCAGCCAAGGGCAGGGACCTACGCAGTATTTT. The chain carries TRBV3-1 and TRBJ2-3, with D perhaps given as TRBD1 or TRBD2 (5 bases each). The CDR3 loop spans 13 amino acids. The V end was cut by 1 base, the J end by 8 bases, with 10 bases between. Per the germline V gene, CDR1 is LGHDT and CDR2 is YNNKEL (reference sequence).